Following are 31 T cell receptor beta chains from one sample sequenced in a study of cytomegalovirus exposure and HLA in healthy donors. Clones were sequenced by immunoSEQ multiplex PCR, and TCRdb holds only the in-frame ones, with some missing. The sample contains around 300,000 clones, 65% to 90% of which appear only once. The source material was PBMCs. These receptors came from a woman aged 18-29 years in good health and CMV-seronegative.

V gene TRBV9 combines with J gene TRBJ1-2; tentative D call: TRBD1 (6 bases). CDR1 and CDR2 (germline): SGDLS, YYNGEE. The germline V and J ends were trimmed by 2 bases and 6 bases, with 14 bases remaining between them. The CDR3 is 14 residues long. In DNA form, the CDR3 reads TGTGCCAGCAGCGTTTCGGGGGGCGAGCATGGCTACACCTTC. It yields the protein CASSVSGGEHGYTF.

V is TRBV18 and J is TRBJ2-7; 7 bases map to TRBD1. The length of the CDR3 is 15 residues. Germline loops: CDR1 KGHSH, CDR2 LQKENI. V dropped 6 bases and J dropped 0; count of bases not matched to a gene: 8. As DNA, the CDR3 is TGTGCCAGCTCCCCCGGACAGGACCCCTCCTACGAGCAGTACTTC. This codes for CASSPGQDPSYEQYF.

This clone was detected a few times. The rearrangement uses TRBV6-1 and TRBJ1-2; 7 bases match TRBD1. Trimming took 4 bases from V and 4 from J; bases not matched to a gene: 6. The CDR3 sequence is 14 residues long. The germline CDR1 and CDR2 sequences are MNHNS and SASEGT. DNA for the CDR3: TGTGCCAGCAGTGGGACCGGGACAGCCTATGGCTACACCTTC. Translated: CASSGTGTAYGYTF.

The chain combines TRBV4-2 with TRBJ2-7; tentatively, D is TRBD2 (6 bases). Trimming removed 0 bases from V and 2 bases from J, with 17 bases in between. CDR3 length: 17 residues. Germline loops: CDR1 LGHNA, CDR2 YNFKEQ. CDR3 DNA sequence: TGTGCCAGCAGCCAAGAGGGAGGAGCACCAGGGACCTACGAGCAGTACTTC. It codes for CASSQEGGAPGTYEQYF.

V and J are TRBV11-1 and TRBJ1-2; the match to TRBD1 covers 9 bases. The CDR3 is 15 residues long. The germline gives CDR1 SGHAT, CDR2 FQDESV (reference sequence). J was trimmed by 5 bases and V by 5 bases; bases with no gene match: 9. The CDR3 coding sequence is TGTGCCAGCAGCCCTCGGACAGGGGAGATATATGGCTACACCTTC. Translation gives CASSPRTGEIYGYTF.

The chain joins TRBV10-1 to TRBJ2-1; TRBD2 matches 16 bases. Germline V CDR1 and CDR2: WNHNN, SYGVQD (reference sequence). The trim removed 3 bases at V and 5 bases at J, leaving 7 bases unmatched. This CDR3 comprises 18 residues. CDR3 amino acids: CASSEGTSGRALHNEQFF. The CDR3, as DNA: TGCGCCAGCAGTGAAGGGACTAGCGGGAGGGCCCTCCACAATGAGCAGTTCTTC.

The rearrangement joins TRBV30 to TRBJ1-1; 9 nucleotides match TRBD1. The CDR3 sequence is 14 residues long. After removal of 2 bases from V and 6 bases from J, the junction contained 7 bases not matched to a gene. Per germline, CDR1 GTSNPN and CDR2 SVGIG (reference sequence). DNA for the CDR3: TGTGCCTGGAGTCATGGACAGGGGAGGCCTGAAGCTTTCTTT. Protein product: CAWSHGQGRPEAFF.

This sequence joins TRBV29-1 and TRBJ2-7, with TRBD1 matching over 7 bases. The CDR3 covers 13 residues. With V trimmed by 2 bases and J by 5 bases, 6 bases remained unmatched. Germline CDR1 SQVTM, CDR2 ANQGSEA. This CDR3 reads CSVERGQTNEQYF. For the CDR3, the DNA is TGCAGCGTTGAAAGGGGGCAGACCAACGAGCAGTACTTC.

This chain connects TRBV27 to TRBJ2-2; 9 bases are shared with TRBD2. Trimming cost V 6 bases and J 5 bases; bases outside gene matches: 10. Germline V gene lookup returns CDR1 MNHEY and CDR2 SMNVEV (reference sequence). The CDR3 extends over 16 amino acids. CDR3 sequence: CASSSLSGGWTGELFF. The CDR3 nucleotides are TGTGCCAGCAGCTCATTGAGCGGGGGGTGGACCGGGGAGCTGTTTTTT.

The chain combines TRBV7-6 with TRBJ2-7, with a weak D call TRBD2 (6 bases). Germline V lookup: CDR1 SGHVS, CDR2 FNYEAQ. The CDR3 runs to 15 residues. V dropped 2 bases and J dropped 5 bases, with 16 bases sitting between them. CDR3: CASSLRSGAPNEQYF. CDR3 DNA: TGTGCCAGCAGCTTACGTTCGGGAGCCCCCAACGAGCAGTACTTC.

The V gene is TRBV5-6, the J gene TRBJ2-1, with D perhaps matching TRBD2 (6 bases). CDR1 is SGHDT, CDR2 YYEEEE, per germline. CDR3 length equals 14 residues. V was trimmed by 4 bases and J by 10 bases, leaving 18 bases between them. The CDR3 DNA reads TGTGCCAGCAGCCACGGGACTCCCTCAGGAGAGCAGTTCTTC. Protein product: CASSHGTPSGEQFF.

The chain recombines TRBV30 with TRBJ1-5; D is unresolved. The CDR3 length is 13 residues. V lost 2 bases and J 1 base, leaving 6 bases between the germline ends. From germline, CDR1 is GTSNPN and CDR2 SVGIG (reference sequence). The DNA for the CDR3 is TGTGCCTGGAGTATAGAGAGCAATCAGCCCCAGCATTTT. Amino acids: CAWSIESNQPQHF.

The chain combines TRBV9 with TRBJ2-1; a weak D match, TRBD2 (5 bases). Trimming shortened V by 0 bases and J by 2 bases, and 18 bases separated the two germline ends. CDR3 length: 18 amino acids. CDR1 and CDR2 (germline): SGDLS, YYNGEE. CDR3 bases: TGTGCCAGCAGCGTAGCCCCCTGGACTGGACCTACCTACAATGAGCAGTTCTTC. This gives the protein CASSVAPWTGPTYNEQFF.

The V call is TRBV27, the J call TRBJ2-2, with D perhaps TRBD2 (5 bases). The CDR3 has 15 residues. V was cut by 2 bases and J by 2 bases, with 9 bases left in between. Germline assignment: CDR1 MNHEY and CDR2 SMNVEV (reference sequence). The CDR3 DNA reads as TGTGCCAGCAGTTTAAGAGGGATAAACACCGGGGAGCTGTTTTTT. Translating it yields CASSLRGINTGELFF.

This chain joins TRBV10-1 and TRBJ2-6, with D possibly TRBD2 on 7 matching bases. The V and J ends lost 3 bases and 2 bases respectively, with 8 bases between them. The germline V gene encodes CDR1 WNHNN and CDR2 SYGVQD (reference sequence). CDR3 length: 15 amino acids. The CDR3 here is CASSEGGAGANVLTF. DNA of the CDR3: TGCGCCAGCAGTGAAGGGGGGGCTGGGGCCAACGTCCTGACTTTC.

About this clone: The junction departs from germline at one end; a sequencing error may be responsible. The genes are TRBV18 and TRBJ1-4; the match to TRBD1 covers 9 bases. Per the germline V gene, CDR1 is KGHSH and CDR2 is LQKENI. The CDR3 loop spans 14 amino acids. CDR3 sequence (DNA): TGTGCCAGCTCCCCACAGGGGGCGCGAGAAAAACTGTTTTTT. This encodes CASSPQGAREKLFF.

This chain links TRBV28 with TRBJ2-1, with a weak D call TRBD1 (5 bases). The CDR3 extends over 17 amino acids. The germline CDR1 and CDR2 sequences are MDHEN and SYDVKM. V was clipped by 5 bases and J by 1 base, with 18 bases between them. This CDR3 is CASSTPATGTSYNEQFF. As DNA, the CDR3 is TGTGCCAGCAGTACCCCCGCCACAGGTACTTCCTACAATGAGCAGTTCTTC.

The gene calls are TRBV6-6 and TRBJ2-1; D is unclear. This CDR3 region has 12 residues. Between the trimmed V and J ends, which lost 2 bases and 10 bases, there was a span of 9 bases. Germline CDR1 and CDR2: MNHNY and SVGAGI (reference sequence). The CDR3 loop reads CASSYPSREQFF. The CDR3 bases are TGTGCCAGCAGTTACCCCTCCAGGGAGCAGTTCTTC.

V and J are TRBV4-1 and TRBJ2-7; TRBD2 might be the D (5 bases). The germline V gene has CDR1 MGHRA and CDR2 YSYEKL. CDR3 length: 16 amino acids. Trimming shortened V by 4 bases and J by 2 bases, and 18 bases separated the two germline ends. The CDR3 DNA reads as TGCGCCAGCAGCCCCCTTTCGGCCACGAGGGCCTACGAGCAGTACTTC. It codes for CASSPLSATRAYEQYF.

This clone was seen once. The rearrangement links TRBV30 to TRBJ2-7; 13 bases align to TRBD2. The CDR3 sequence is 15 residues long. Germline values: CDR1 GTSNPN, CDR2 SVGIG (reference sequence). V shed 4 bases and J 4 bases; nucleotides not matched to a gene: 7. This chain's CDR3 is CAWTLGLAGTYEQYF. CDR3 coding DNA: TGTGCCTGGACTTTGGGACTAGCGGGAACATACGAGCAGTACTTC.

V and J are TRBV2 and TRBJ2-7, with 12 bases lining up with TRBD2. V lost 5 bases to trimming and J lost 0 bases; unmatched junction nucleotides: 2. The CDR3 runs 15 residues. CDR1 and CDR2 from the germline V gene are SNHLY and FYNNEI. The CDR3 protein is CASSPTSGSSYEQYF. For the CDR3, the DNA is TGTGCCAGCAGTCCGACTAGCGGGAGCTCCTACGAGCAGTACTTC.

This clone has only a few counts. The CDR3 sequence: CASSLGTGYQDTQYF. CDR3 coding DNA: TGTGCCAGCAGCCTTGGGACAGGCTATCAAGATACGCAGTATTTT. J is TRBJ2-3 and V is TRBV14, with TRBD1 matching 8 bases. This CDR3 has 15 amino acids. Germline CDR1 reads SGHDN; CDR2 reads FVKESK. V shed 4 bases and J 5 bases; nucleotides not matched to a gene: 8. Variable domain in full (rest from reference TRBV14 and TRBJ2-3): EAGVTQFPSHSVIEKGQTVTLRCDPISGHDNLYWYRRVMGKEIKFLLHFVKESKQDESGMPNNRFLAERTGGTYSTLKVQPAELEDSGVYFCASSLGTGYQDTQYFGPGTRLTVL.

The table lists this clone with a few counts. The chain joins TRBV7-2 to TRBJ2-7, with 7 bases fitting TRBD1. J was trimmed by 4 bases and V by 2 bases; bases with no gene match: 5. The CDR3 is made up of 14 amino acids. Germline V gene sequence: CDR1 SGHTA, CDR2 FQGNSA. The CDR3 nucleotides read TGTGCCAGCAGCTTAAACAGGGGACGGTACGAGCAGTACTTC. Amino acid sequence: CASSLNRGRYEQYF.

This clone occurred a few times. The rearrangement uses TRBV10-3 and TRBJ1-3; no reliable D call. Trimming took off 6 bases at V and 2 bases at J, with 11 bases between the two ends. The germline V gene encodes CDR1 ENHRY and CDR2 SYGVKD. CDR3 length: 14 amino acids. The CDR3 protein is CAISDDQAGNTIYF. The CDR3 DNA reads TGTGCCATCAGCGATGACCAGGCTGGAAACACCATATATTTT.

V is TRBV5-8 and J is TRBJ1-2; no reliable D call. The CDR3 length is 13 residues. V dropped 4 bases and J dropped 6 bases, with 13 bases sitting between them. The germline V gene encodes CDR1 SGHTS and CDR2 YDEGEE. The CDR3 bases are TGTGCCAGCAGCCCTGCCGGGAAGGATGGCTACACCTTC. It encodes CASSPAGKDGYTF.

J is TRBJ2-7 and V is TRBV9; 12 bases agree with TRBD1. The CDR3 contains 14 residues. The J segment lost 8 bases and the V segment lost 3 bases, leaving 6 bases of the junction unmatched. Germline V CDR1 and CDR2: SGDLS, YYNGEE. This CDR3 reads CASSAGTGGAKQYF. The CDR3 DNA follows: TGTGCCAGCAGCGCAGGGACAGGGGGCGCTAAGCAGTACTTC.

The rearrangement uses TRBV19 and TRBJ2-7, with D possibly TRBD2 on 6 matching bases. CDR1 is LNHDA and CDR2 is SQIVND in the germline V gene (reference sequence). V shed 9 bases and J shed 2 bases, with 14 bases lying between them. The CDR3 length is 13 residues. The CDR3 sequence is CASRRRGTYEQYF. As DNA, the CDR3 is TGTGCCAGCCGAAGGCGGGGAACCTACGAGCAGTACTTC.

The chain joins TRBV28 to TRBJ2-7, with 8 bases that match TRBD2. The CDR3 consists of 11 residues. J lost 9 bases, V lost 6 bases, and 4 bases had no gene match. Germline V gives CDR1 MDHEN, CDR2 SYDVKM. The CDR3 protein is CASRGTSWQYF. CDR3 coding DNA: TGTGCCAGCAGGGGGACTAGTTGGCAGTACTTC. Full variable domain (missing parts from reference TRBV28 and TRBJ2-7): DVKVTQSSRYLVKRTGEKVFLECVQDMDHENMFWYRQDPGLGLRLIYFSYDVKMKEKGDIPEGYSVSREKKERFSLILESASTNQTSMYLCASRGTSWQYFGPGTRLTVT.

The V gene is TRBV5-1, the J gene TRBJ1-3; D gene uncertain. The germline V and J ends were trimmed by 4 bases and 0 bases, with 11 bases remaining between them. This CDR3 contains 15 residues. The V gene's germline CDR1 is SGHRS and CDR2 YFSETQ. The CDR3 loop reads CASSEQSDSGNTIYF. The CDR3 DNA sequence: TGCGCCAGCAGCGAACAGTCCGACTCTGGAAACACCATATATTTT.

The chain couples TRBV7-9 to TRBJ1-5; 7 bases fit TRBD1. Germline-derived CDR1 and CDR2 are SEHNR and FQNEAQ (reference sequence). This CDR3 comprises 16 residues. Trimming took 1 base from V and 4 from J; bases not matched to a gene: 7. CDR3 sequence reads: CASSLVGDRPNQPQHF. In DNA form, the CDR3 reads TGTGCCAGCAGCTTAGTTGGGGACAGACCTAATCAGCCCCAGCATTTT.

J is TRBJ2-2 and V is TRBV18, with D unresolved. The CDR3 sequence is 16 residues long. Trimming took 2 bases from V and 1 from J, leaving 11 bases between them. Per germline, CDR1 KGHSH and CDR2 LQKENI. The DNA for the CDR3 is TGTGCCAGCTCACCATTCGATTACGGGAACACCGGGGAGCTGTTTTTT. Encoded protein: CASSPFDYGNTGELFF.